A selection of T cell receptor beta chains follows, all from one sample in a study of shared T cell receptors in the human thymus. Data came from immunoSEQ multiplex PCR; TCRdb stores just in-frame clones and leaves some out. The sample shows under 700,000 clones, approximately 78% of them seen only once. Another study also made use of these data, one on human thymus T cells.

The sample comprised thymocytes. All receptors derive from a boy under two years old with a congenital heart defect. Both conserved end residues are part of each CDR3. D genes are given only for firm matches.

-	TRBJ2-1	TRBV27	CASSLRRDRYNEQFF
TRBD1	TRBJ1-1	TRBV27	CASSSGGTVDTEAFF
TRBD2	TRBJ2-3	TRBV4-1	CASARGGRLMDTQYF
TRBD1	TRBJ2-7	TRBV30	CAWSPPGTGHSYEQYF
-	TRBJ2-3	TRBV5-1	CASMRRRGTDTQYF
-	TRBJ2-2	TRBV15	CATSREGGGREMRTGELFF
-	TRBJ2-4	TRBV18	CASSPPHRLRLAKNIQYF
-	TRBJ1-2	TRBV6-6	CASSYDTKNYGYTF
-	TRBJ1-2	TRBV20-1	CSAVVNYGYTF
TRBD2	TRBJ2-2	TRBV14	CASSQEEWTSGKVSGTGELFF
-	TRBJ2-2	TRBV12-5	CASGLELRVAGELFF
-	TRBJ1-2	TRBV5-1	CASSPGQRDYGYTF
-	TRBJ2-1	TRBV7-9	CASSLEPSTTPVREQFF
TRBD1	TRBJ1-5	TRBV10-1	CASSESGTGDQPQHF
-	TRBJ1-2	TRBV5-6	CASSLADGSSRYGYTF
TRBD1	TRBJ2-2	TRBV4-3	CASSHNRGPLGGELFF
-	TRBJ1-1	TRBV5-6	CASSMDEEEPEAFF
TRBD2	TRBJ2-5	TRBV2	CASSPASGRAQETQYF
TRBD2	TRBJ2-7	TRBV11-1	CASTEGTSDYEQYF
TRBD1	TRBJ2-6	TRBV10-2	CASSTPRDRVGSGANVLTF
TRBD2	TRBJ2-1	TRBV4-1	CASSQGLGLAGGVEQFF
-	TRBJ2-5	TRBV29-1	CSVDTVAEDQETQYF